This section outlines one T cell receptor (beta chain) sequence together with its context. The antigen is undetermined. The CDR3 has 15 residues. CDR1 and CDR2 from the germline V gene are MNHNS and SASEGT. The trim removed 6 bases at V and 6 bases at J, leaving 10 bases unmatched. This specimen comes from a study of cytomegalovirus exposure and HLA in healthy donors. The study's findings and limits: What TCR beta sequences reportedly achieved was accurate prediction of HLA-A and HLA-B alleles in most subjects. TCR beta V- and J-gene trimming was later associated with a missense DCLRE1C variant.

The PCR ran on 60 Vbeta and 13 Jbeta primers. Using immunoSEQ multiplex PCR, the repertoire was profiled, and TCRdb retains in-frame clones only, with some absent. This table holds some 200,000 clones, over 75% found once. The sequencing sample was made of PBMCs. The TCR originated in a girl under three years old in good health and CMV-seronegative. The J gene is TRBJ1-5, the V gene TRBV6-1, with 8 bases identical to TRBD1. Written as DNA, the CDR3 is TGTGCCAGCAGCCACCCCAGGGGGCAAGCTCAGCCCCAGCATTTT. Its translation: CASSHPRGQAQPQHF.